This passage covers 14 T cell receptor beta chains from one sample sequenced in a study of identical twins. From the 5' RACE reads, TCRdb called clonotypes with MiXCR, one entry per CDR3 protein. Of about 690,000 distinct CDR3 sequences in the sample, 5.5% to 6.5% are singletons; the top ten hold approximately 2%. Sequenced: naive T cells sorted from blood. These receptors originate from a man in his late teens or twenties in good health.

This clonotype has a count of ten or more. This chain connects TRBV5-1 to TRBJ2-3, with unresolved D. V shed 1 base and J shed 1 base, with 13 bases lying between them. Germline loops: CDR1 SGHRS, CDR2 YFSETQ. The CDR3 spans 16 residues. CDR3 protein: CASSLSADVGTDTQYF. CDR3 sequence (DNA): TGCGCCAGCAGCTTGTCGGCGGACGTGGGCACAGATACGCAGTATTTT.

The chain uses TRBV6-5 and TRBJ2-3, with TRBD2 matching over 7 bases. Trimming at V came to 4 bases and at J to 0 bases, leaving 7 bases not matched to a gene. Germline V gene data show CDR1 as MNHEY and CDR2 as SVGAGI. The length of the CDR3 is 16 residues. The CDR3 region is CASSSLTSKSTDTQYF. The CDR3 region has the DNA TGTGCCAGCAGTTCCCTGACTAGCAAGAGCACAGATACGCAGTATTTT.

This clonotype was seen ten or more times. The chain is built from TRBV2 and TRBJ2-3, with 7 bases matching TRBD1. CDR1 is SNHLY and CDR2 is FYNNEI in the germline V gene. The J segment lost 5 bases and the V segment lost 5 bases, leaving 10 bases of the junction unmatched. The CDR3 runs to 15 residues. Here the CDR3 reads CASSRGTAGIDTQYF. In DNA, the CDR3 is TGTGCCAGCAGTCGAGGGACAGCCGGGATAGATACGCAGTATTTT. The variable domain in full, with the rest retrieved from reference TRBV2 and TRBJ2-3, is EPEVTQTPSHQVTQMGQEVILRCVPISNHLYFYWYRQILGQKVEFLVSFYNNEISEKSEIFDDQFSVERPDGSNFTLKIRSTKLEDSAMYFCASSRGTAGIDTQYFGPGTRLTVL.

As DNA, the CDR3 is TGTGCCAGCAGCCAAGAGGTGGGAGGGCAGTACTTC. This gives the protein CASSQEVGGQYF. The chain combines TRBV4-2 with TRBJ2-7; maybe TRBD2 (6 bases). Germline lookup yields CDR1 LGHNA and CDR2 YNFKEQ. The CDR3 loop spans 12 amino acids. With 0 bases removed from V and 9 bases from J, the gap between germline ends came to 9 bases.

This clonotype has a count of ten or more. This chain links TRBV20-1 with TRBJ2-7; weak D call: TRBD2 (5 bases). CDR1 and CDR2 from the germline V gene are DFQATT and SNEGSKA (reference sequence). V was trimmed by 3 bases and J by 0 bases, leaving 12 bases between them. CDR3 size: 14 residues. The CDR3 nucleotides are TGCAGTGCTAGCAGGAGGACGAGCTCCTACGAGCAGTACTTC. This sequence encodes CSASRRTSSYEQYF.

This clonotype was picked up a small number of times. V usage is TRBV3-1 and J usage is TRBJ2-5; perhaps TRBD1 as D (5 bases). V gave up 4 bases and J gave up 5 bases, with 14 bases separating them. Germline V gene data show CDR1 as LGHDT and CDR2 as YNNKEL (reference sequence). This CDR3 comprises 14 residues. CDR3 coding DNA: TGTGCCAGCAGCCTAAATGGGGCGCGGGAGACCCAGTACTTC. It specifies CASSLNGARETQYF.

This clonotype was picked up a small number of times. The rearrangement links TRBV29-1 to TRBJ1-2; D is uncertain. The CDR3 runs to 11 residues. Germline lookup yields CDR1 SQVTM and CDR2 ANQGSEA. The germline V and J ends were trimmed by 6 bases and 5 bases, with 10 bases remaining between them. CDR3 loop: CSVNGVYGYTF. The CDR3 nucleotides read TGCAGCGTCAACGGGGTTTATGGCTACACCTTC.

This clonotype was observed at least ten times. V is TRBV7-9 and J is TRBJ2-1; D ambiguous. The CDR3 is made up of 13 amino acids. V lost 6 bases and J lost 2, with 8 bases in between. The V gene's germline CDR1 is SEHNR and CDR2 FQNEAQ (reference sequence). The CDR3, as DNA: TGTGCCAGCAGTTTTTCGGCCTACAATGAGCAGTTCTTC. Amino acid sequence: CASSFSAYNEQFF.

This clonotype came up many times. The V call is TRBV20-1, the J call TRBJ2-5, with TRBD2 identical over 12 bases. This CDR3 spans 18 amino acids. J gave up 7 bases and V 5 bases, and 20 bases lay outside the gene matches. From germline, CDR1 is DFQATT and CDR2 SNEGSKA (reference sequence). The CDR3 nucleotides are TGCAGTGCTCCCGAGTCGCTAGGGCTAGCGGGAGGGGGGTGGACCCAGTACTTC. Its translation: CSAPESLGLAGGGWTQYF.

In this sample, this clonotype turned up many times. This chain connects TRBV20-1 to TRBJ2-7; D is uncertain. The CDR3 is made up of 13 amino acids. Per germline, CDR1 DFQATT and CDR2 SNEGSKA (reference sequence). V lost 5 bases and J 0 bases, leaving 11 bases between the germline ends. The CDR3 region has the DNA TGCAGTGCTGACACGGAAGACTCCTACGAGCAGTACTTC. Its protein is CSADTEDSYEQYF.

This clonotype has at least ten counts. This rearrangement joins TRBV5-1 to TRBJ2-1; 11 bases are a match to TRBD1. CDR1 and CDR2 (germline): SGHRS, YFSETQ. The CDR3 consists of 16 residues. V was clipped by 4 bases and J by 5 bases; unmatched bases: 8. In DNA, the CDR3 is TGCGCCAGCAGCAGAGACGGACAGGGGGCTAACAATGAGCAGTTCTTC. The encoded protein is CASSRDGQGANNEQFF.

This clonotype was seen a handful of times. The rearrangement links TRBV7-8 to TRBJ1-3, with TRBD1 matching 11 bases. The CDR3 totals 17 residues. Germline V gives CDR1 SGHVS, CDR2 FQNEAQ. Trimming removed 1 base from V and 3 bases from J; junction bases left unmatched: 5. In DNA form, the CDR3 reads TGTGCCAGCAGCTTAGGACTGGGACAGGGGGATGGAAACACCATATATTTT. Its translation: CASSLGLGQGDGNTIYF.

The chain joins TRBV2 to TRBJ2-6, with 12 positions matching TRBD2. J lost 2 bases, V lost 6 bases, and 8 bases had no gene match. Germline CDR1 reads SNHLY; CDR2 reads FYNNEI. The CDR3 is 18 amino acids. CDR3 nucleotide sequence: TGTGCCAGCAGGGGACCTAGCGGGAGGGCCGCTGGGGCCAACGTCCTGACTTTC. Protein: CASRGPSGRAAGANVLTF.

This clonotype was observed many times. V gene TRBV4-2 combines with J gene TRBJ2-7, with 11 bases matching TRBD2. V was clipped by 0 bases and J by 2 bases; unmatched bases: 3. This CDR3 spans 16 amino acids. Germline V CDR1 and CDR2: LGHNA, YNFKEQ. CDR3 in amino acids: CASSQDVGLAAYEQYF. CDR3 bases: TGTGCCAGCAGCCAAGACGTGGGACTAGCGGCCTACGAGCAGTACTTC.